The 29 T cell receptor beta chains reported below all come from one sample, sequenced in a study of T-cell reconstitution after alpha-beta-depleted transplantation in children. The TCRbeta library was prepared with unique molecular identifiers. TCRdb reprocessed the PCR reads via MiXCR and lists one record per CDR3 protein. The sample consists of a few hundred thousand distinct CDR3 sequences, 10% to 13% of them appearing once. This sample comprised PBMCs from the stem cell graft donor, obtained from the stem cell graft. These TCRs come from a human donor who donated a stem cell graft to a child with acute lymphoblastic leukemia.

This chain joins TRBV30 and TRBJ2-2, with no clear D. V shed 7 bases and J shed 0 bases, with 9 bases lying between them. This CDR3 has 13 amino acids. Germline V gene sequence: CDR1 GTSNPN, CDR2 SVGIG (reference sequence). CDR3: CALRPANTGELFF. The CDR3 nucleotides read TGTGCCTTAAGACCCGCGAACACCGGGGAGCTGTTTTTT.

This clonotype has more than one count but fewer than ten. The V and J genes are TRBV20-1 and TRBJ1-5, with 9 bases identical to TRBD1. The CDR3 length is 16 residues. With V trimmed by 5 bases and J by 2 bases, 10 bases remained unmatched. The V gene's germline CDR1 is DFQATT and CDR2 SNEGSKA (reference sequence). CDR3 DNA: TGCAGTGCTGGGGACAGGGAGAATATAGGCAATCAGCCCCAGCATTTT. Protein product: CSAGDRENIGNQPQHF.

This rearrangement joins TRBV12-3 or TRBV12-4 to TRBJ2-3, with D possibly matching TRBD2 (7 bases). CDR3 length: 13 amino acids. Trimming left V 9 bases short and J 4 bases short, with 14 bases between. The CDR3 region has the DNA TGTGCCAGTAGCTTCGGGGGGCCAGATACGCAGTATTTT. This gives the protein CASSFGGPDTQYF.

This clonotype came up a few times. This sequence joins TRBV5-1 and TRBJ2-1, with TRBD1 matching over 8 bases. The junction had 7 bases not matched to a gene; V was cut back by 4 bases and J by 4 bases. The germline CDR1 and CDR2 sequences are SGHRS and YFSETQ. The CDR3 is 15 residues long. In nucleotides, the CDR3 is TGCGCCAGCAGCATTGGACAGGGTCCTTACAATGAGCAGTTCTTC. It yields the protein CASSIGQGPYNEQFF.

The sample holds a few counts of this clonotype. This chain's CDR3 is CSAQKWDEQFF. The CDR3 coding sequence is TGCAGTGCTCAAAAATGGGATGAGCAGTTCTTC. This rearrangement joins TRBV20-1 to TRBJ2-1; D uncertain. Germline V gives CDR1 DFQATT, CDR2 SNEGSKA (reference sequence). CDR3 length equals 11 residues. Between the trimmed V and J ends, which lost 5 bases and 8 bases, there was a span of 10 bases.

The chain combines TRBV5-1 with TRBJ2-3, with 9 bases fitting TRBD2. Per the germline V gene, CDR1 is SGHRS and CDR2 is YFSETQ. Trimming removed 0 bases from V and 3 bases from J; junction bases left unmatched: 11. The CDR3 contains 18 residues. The CDR3 spells CASSLAGAGGPITDTQYF. CDR3 DNA sequence: TGCGCCAGCAGCTTGGCCGGGGCGGGAGGGCCGATTACAGATACGCAGTATTTT.

This sequence joins TRBV7-9 and TRBJ1-5, with 9 positions matching TRBD1. This CDR3 is built from 14 residues. V was pared by 5 bases and J by 6 bases, with 5 bases of the junction left unmatched. The V gene's germline CDR1 is SEHNR and CDR2 FQNEAQ (reference sequence). Here the CDR3 DNA reads TGTGCCAGCAGCAGGACAGGGGTGGGTCAGCCCCAGCATTTT. Residues: CASSRTGVGQPQHF. Combining the CDR3 with reference TRBV7-9 and TRBJ1-5 gives the whole variable domain DTGVSQNPRHKITKRGQNVTFRCDPISEHNRLYWYRQTLGQGPEFLTYFQNEAQLEKSRLLSDRFSAERPKGSFSTLEIQRTEQGDSAMYLCASSRTGVGQPQHFGDGTRLSIL.

The table lists this clonotype with a few counts. The V call is TRBV4-3, the J call TRBJ2-5, with TRBD2 matching 15 bases. With 3 bases clipped from V and 2 bases from J, the junction kept 22 bases outside the gene matches. Germline loops: CDR1 LGHNA, CDR2 YSLEER. This CDR3 contains 23 residues. CDR3 nucleotide sequence: TGCGCCAGCAGCCACCGAGGGGGTCGGCACCCCGGGACTAGCGGGAGGAGTCAAGAGACCCAGTACTTC. Amino acid sequence: CASSHRGGRHPGTSGRSQETQYF.

CDR3: CSVEYQDNTGELFF. CDR3 DNA sequence: TGCAGCGTTGAATACCAGGATAACACCGGGGAGCTGTTTTTT. The chain links TRBV29-1 to TRBJ2-2; D not resolved. The germline V gene encodes CDR1 SQVTM and CDR2 ANQGSEA. With 2 bases removed from V and 2 bases from J, the gap between germline ends came to 9 bases. This CDR3 has 14 residues.

This clonotype showed up many times. This chain connects TRBV9 to TRBJ1-1, with D unclear. V gave up 7 bases and J gave up 0 bases, with 10 bases separating them. Germline V gene data show CDR1 as SGDLS and CDR2 as YYNGEE. The CDR3 totals 13 residues. The chain's CDR3 is CASARDMNTEAFF. The DNA of the CDR3 is TGTGCCAGCGCTAGAGATATGAACACTGAAGCTTTCTTT.

The chain combines TRBV7-9 with TRBJ2-5, with D unresolved. The CDR3 consists of 16 residues. V dropped 5 bases and J dropped 7 bases, with 23 bases sitting between them. Per germline, CDR1 SEHNR and CDR2 FQNEAQ (reference sequence). The CDR3 nucleotides read TGTGCCAGCAGCCCAACTGGTACGGTGTCCCATTGGACCCAGTACTTC. This gives the protein CASSPTGTVSHWTQYF.

The table lists this clonotype with many counts. The V gene is TRBV12-3 or TRBV12-4, the J gene TRBJ2-3, with D unclear. The CDR3 loop spans 13 amino acids. The V gene lost 3 bases and the J gene lost 5 bases, with 9 bases spanning the gap. CDR3 sequence reads: CASSFLVGDTQYF. In nucleotides, the CDR3 is TGTGCCAGCAGTTTTCTGGTCGGAGATACGCAGTATTTT.

The rearrangement joins TRBV5-1 to TRBJ2-7, with D perhaps assigned TRBD1 or TRBD2 (5 bases each). The germline V gene has CDR1 SGHRS and CDR2 YFSETQ. The CDR3 is 15 residues long. The V and J ends lost 1 base and 7 bases respectively, with 18 bases between them. CDR3 DNA sequence: TGCGCCAGCAGCTTGCAGGACTCCCCAGGGTGGGAGCAGTACTTC. It yields the protein CASSLQDSPGWEQYF. The full variable domain, its missing parts supplied by reference TRBV5-1 and TRBJ2-7, is KAGVTQTPRYLIKTRGQQVTLSCSPISGHRSVSWYQQTPGQGLQFLFEYFSETQRNKGNFPGRFSGRQFSNSRSEMNVSTLELGDSALYLCASSLQDSPGWEQYFGPGTRLTVT.

This clonotype has ten or more counts. This chain links TRBV20-1 with TRBJ1-3; D is undetermined. Per the germline V gene, CDR1 is DFQATT and CDR2 is SNEGSKA (reference sequence). With 3 bases removed from V and 0 bases from J, the gap between germline ends came to 9 bases. This CDR3 contains 14 residues. The CDR3 bases are TGCAGTGCTAGCCAAACAAGCTCTGGAAACACCATATATTTT. It translates to CSASQTSSGNTIYF.

V is TRBV19 and J is TRBJ2-1; a weak D match, TRBD1 (7 bases). Germline loops: CDR1 LNHDA, CDR2 SQIVND (reference sequence). The germline V and J ends were trimmed by 6 bases and 9 bases, with 15 bases remaining between them. This CDR3 spans 13 amino acids. The CDR3 DNA sequence: TGTGCCAGTAGCCCAGGGGGGAGTAGTGAGCAGTTCTTC. Protein product: CASSPGGSSEQFF.

In its sample, this clonotype was seen a few times. The V gene is TRBV20-1, the J gene TRBJ1-1, with TRBD1 as a possible D gene (5 bases). V was cut by 3 bases and J by 11 bases, with 19 bases left in between. CDR1 is DFQATT, CDR2 SNEGSKA, per germline (reference sequence). The CDR3 has 13 amino acids. This chain's CDR3 is CSARGEGEYWAFF. The DNA for the CDR3 is TGCAGTGCTAGGGGAGAAGGGGAGTACTGGGCTTTCTTT.

This clonotype occurred a few times. CDR3 sequence reads: CASRGSGGNQPQHF. CDR3 coding DNA: TGTGCCAGCCGCGGGAGCGGGGGCAATCAGCCCCAGCATTTT. The chain couples TRBV27 to TRBJ1-5, with D uncertain. The germline V gene encodes CDR1 MNHEY and CDR2 SMNVEV (reference sequence). The CDR3 sequence is 14 residues long. V gave up 8 bases and J gave up 2 bases, with 13 bases separating them.

This clonotype was seen a few times. The rearrangement joins TRBV3-1 to TRBJ2-1; TRBD1 or TRBD2 may be the D gene (5 bases each). The V gene lost 1 base and the J gene lost 5 bases, with 12 bases spanning the gap. The germline V gene has CDR1 LGHDT and CDR2 YNNKEL (reference sequence). This CDR3 region has 15 residues. The CDR3 DNA sequence: TGTGCCAGCAGCCAAGGTTACGGGACCGACAATGAGCAGTTCTTC. It translates to CASSQGYGTDNEQFF.

This clonotype was detected a few times. This chain joins TRBV12-3 or TRBV12-4 and TRBJ2-2; D may be TRBD2 (6 bases). The CDR3 runs 16 residues. V lost 7 bases and J 1 base, leaving 16 bases between the germline ends. CDR3 nucleotides: TGTGCCAGCACCATGACGGGACTGGGGAACACCGGGGAGCTGTTTTTT. As protein: CASTMTGLGNTGELFF.

This chain joins TRBV19 and TRBJ2-2; D is undetermined. The germline V gene encodes CDR1 LNHDA and CDR2 SQIVND (reference sequence). The CDR3 totals 13 residues. Trimming stripped 1 base from V and 0 bases from J, with 0 bases between. In nucleotides, the CDR3 is TGTGCCAGTAGTATAGCGAACACCGGGGAGCTGTTTTTT. Translation: CASSIANTGELFF.

The chain combines TRBV6-5 with TRBJ1-3; D might be TRBD1 (5 bases). V gave up 6 bases and J gave up 11 bases, with 11 bases separating them. Germline V lookup: CDR1 MNHEY, CDR2 SVGAGI. The length of the CDR3 is 11 residues. The CDR3 DNA sequence: TGTGCCAGCAGGAGAGGGGATTCCATATATTTT. It specifies CASRRGDSIYF.

This clonotype has ten or more counts. The V gene is TRBV7-2, the J gene TRBJ2-3, with D possibly TRBD1 on 5 matching bases. Germline lookup yields CDR1 SGHTA and CDR2 FQGNSA. The CDR3 spans 15 residues. V was clipped by 4 bases and J by 2 bases, with 13 bases between them. The CDR3 spells CASSWGTEYTDTQYF. CDR3 nucleotide sequence: TGTGCCAGCAGCTGGGGCACCGAGTACACAGATACGCAGTATTTT.

CDR3 in amino acids: CASSFLASGHPQHF. CDR3 nucleotide sequence: TGTGCCAGCAGTTTCCTAGCTTCTGGGCATCCCCAGCATTTT. The rearrangement uses TRBV6-2 or TRBV6-3 and TRBJ1-5; D is unresolved. The CDR3 sequence is 14 residues long. CDR1 is MNHEY and CDR2 is SVGEGT in the germline V gene. The germline V and J ends were trimmed by 4 bases and 10 bases, with 17 bases remaining between them.

This clonotype was seen more than once but under ten times. This chain joins TRBV28 and TRBJ2-3; TRBD1 agrees at 8 bases. The CDR3 is 15 amino acids. Unmatched junction bases numbered 7, after V lost 3 bases and J lost 5 bases. Germline V CDR1 and CDR2: MDHEN, SYDVKM. The CDR3 coding sequence is TGTGCCAGCAGTTTTCGTACAGGGGGAGTAGATACGCAGTATTTT. Translating gives CASSFRTGGVDTQYF.

CDR3: CASSGTSGIFNEQFF. The CDR3 DNA reads as TGTGCCAGCAGCGGGACTAGCGGGATTTTTAATGAGCAGTTCTTC. V is TRBV9 and J is TRBJ2-1, with 12 bases aligning to TRBD2. The CDR3 spans 15 residues. The V gene end was trimmed by 3 bases and the J gene end by 7 bases; junction bases not matched to a gene: 5. CDR1 SGDLS and CDR2 YYNGEE come from the germline V gene.

The chain couples TRBV15 to TRBJ2-7; TRBD1 matches 7 bases. This CDR3 has 15 residues. Trimming took 2 bases from V and 2 from J; bases not matched to a gene: 6. In germline, CDR1 is LNHNV, CDR2 YYDKDF (reference sequence). CDR3 nucleotides: TGTGCCACCAGCAGAAACCCCGGGACAGCCTACGAGCAGTACTTC. Translation: CATSRNPGTAYEQYF.

The chain joins TRBV7-9 to TRBJ1-1; 8 bases are a match to TRBD1. The germline V gene has CDR1 SEHNR and CDR2 FQNEAQ (reference sequence). The CDR3 has 15 amino acids. V lost 7 bases to trimming and J lost 2 bases; unmatched junction nucleotides: 9. The CDR3 reads CASTHVGQANTEAFF. As DNA, the CDR3 is TGTGCCAGCACCCACGTGGGACAGGCTAACACTGAAGCTTTCTTT. Full variable domain (missing parts from reference TRBV7-9 and TRBJ1-1): DTGVSQNPRHKITKRGQNVTFRCDPISEHNRLYWYRQTLGQGPEFLTYFQNEAQLEKSRLLSDRFSAERPKGSFSTLEIQRTEQGDSAMYLCASTHVGQANTEAFFGQGTRLTVV.

This clonotype was found a few times. This chain connects TRBV5-1 to TRBJ1-2; 9 bases line up with TRBD1. The CDR3 is made up of 13 amino acids. The germline V gene encodes CDR1 SGHRS and CDR2 YFSETQ. With V trimmed by 5 bases and J by 7 bases, 6 bases remained unmatched. In DNA, the CDR3 is TGCGCCAGCAGACGGGACAGGGACTCTGGCTACACCTTC. It is translated as CASRRDRDSGYTF.

In its sample, this clonotype was seen a few times. This chain uses TRBV7-3 with TRBJ2-1; TRBD2 matches 7 bases. V was pared by 5 bases and J by 7 bases, with 5 bases of the junction left unmatched. The length of the CDR3 is 13 residues. CDR1 and CDR2 (germline): SGHTA, FQGTGA. Here the CDR3 reads CASSPTGGNEQFF. CDR3 in DNA: TGTGCCAGCAGCCCAACCGGGGGGAATGAGCAGTTCTTC. Supplemented by reference TRBV7-3 and TRBJ2-1, the full variable domain reads GAGVSQTPSNKVTEKGKYVELRCDPISGHTALYWYRQSLGQGPEFLIYFQGTGAADDSGLPNDRFFAVRPEGSVSTLKIQRTERGDSAVYLCASSPTGGNEQFFGPGTRLTVL.